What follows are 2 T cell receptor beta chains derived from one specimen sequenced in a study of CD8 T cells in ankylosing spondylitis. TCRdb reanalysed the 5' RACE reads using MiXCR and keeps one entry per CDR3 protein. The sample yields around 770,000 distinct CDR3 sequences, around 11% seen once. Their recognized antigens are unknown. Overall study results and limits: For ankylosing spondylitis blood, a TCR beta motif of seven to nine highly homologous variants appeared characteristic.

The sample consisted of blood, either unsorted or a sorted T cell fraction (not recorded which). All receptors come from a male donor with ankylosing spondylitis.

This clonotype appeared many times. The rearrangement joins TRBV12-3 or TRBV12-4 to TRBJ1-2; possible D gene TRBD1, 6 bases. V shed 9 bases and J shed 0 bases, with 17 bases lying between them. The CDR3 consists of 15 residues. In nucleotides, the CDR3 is TGTGCCAGTCTAACAGGGACCGCGGCTAACTATGGCTACACCTTC. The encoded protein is CASLTGTAANYGYTF.

The CDR3 region has the DNA TGTGCCAGCAGTTTTGGCCGAGAAAGACTTTACAATGAGCAGTTCTTC. Its translation: CASSFGRERLYNEQFF. This chain links TRBV28 with TRBJ2-1; D is unclear. The germline gives CDR1 MDHEN, CDR2 SYDVKM. The CDR3 extends over 16 amino acids. Trimming removed 3 bases at V and 4 bases at J, with 16 bases between.